This T cell receptor beta chain was obtained from a study of shared clonotypes between healthy human individuals. About the research overall: The cohort had a couple of women and a few men, ages 18 to 49. Study-level findings and limits: The authors sampled blood alone, and tissue repertoires likely differ. Lower generation probabilities were found for non-shared clonotypes than for those shared by all four donors.

Trimming cost V 4 bases and J 3 bases, with 10 bases left between them. The CDR3 runs to 13 residues. Germline-derived CDR1 and CDR2 are MRHNA and SNTAGT. Regarding this clone: The antigen remains undetermined.

Sequenced by immunoSEQ multiplex PCR; TCRdb stores in-frame clones only, minus some. The sample lists hundreds of thousands of clones, roughly 98% occurring once. In the naive CD8 group, cells lacked CD45RO and were positively selected for CCR7, so terminally differentiated effector memory CD45RA+ cells were left out. The clonotype comes from a man aged 25-45 years in good health. The chain couples TRBV6-4 to TRBJ2-7; no definite D call. Sample: naive CD8+ T cells sorted from blood. The CDR3 DNA reads as TGTGCCAGCAGTGTCGGTGCGTACTACGAGCAGTACTTC. This sequence encodes CASSVGAYYEQYF.